The present entry profiles one T cell receptor beta chain with its context. This entry belongs to a study of CD8 T cells in ankylosing spondylitis. TCRdb fed the 5' RACE reads into MiXCR, producing one record per CDR3 protein. The sample gives just under 350,000 distinct CDR3 sequences, roughly 14% of which show up once; about 1.1% is in the top ten. The TCR was taken from a male donor with ankylosing spondylitis or in good health (not recorded which). The sequencing sample was made of blood, either unsorted or a sorted T cell fraction (not recorded which).

The CDR3: CASSPRQGADYGYTF. The CDR3 DNA is TGTGCCAGCAGTCCACGACAGGGGGCGGACTATGGCTACACCTTC. This sequence joins TRBV27 and TRBJ1-2; 10 nucleotides agree with TRBD1. V dropped 5 bases and J dropped 3; count of bases not matched to a gene: 6. This CDR3 region has 15 residues. Germline V gives CDR1 MNHEY, CDR2 SMNVEV (reference sequence).